This entry is about one T cell receptor beta chain. The data are from a study of CD8 T cells in Susac syndrome. cDNA came from about 0.5 to 1 ug RNA primed by random hexamers. The TCR beta CDR3 was amplified by immunoSEQ multiplex PCR across 54 Vbeta, 13 Jbeta. Each CDR3 protein gets one entry after TCRdb re-called the immunoSEQ multiplex PCR reads with MiXCR. The data contain around 180,000 distinct CDR3 sequences, approximately 94% of them seen just once; the ten biggest clones take up roughly 0.1%. The CDR3 is 13 amino acids. CDR1 and CDR2 from the germline V gene are LGHNT and FRNRAP. Trimming took 4 bases from V and 6 from J; bases not matched to a gene: 4.

This clonotype was sampled from a human donor with multiple sclerosis. This chain links TRBV12-5 with TRBJ2-7, with 9 positions matching TRBD2. Sequencing was performed on CD4+ T cells from PBMCs. This chain's CDR3 is CASGSTSGREQYF. CDR3 bases: TGTGCTAGTGGTTCTACTAGCGGGCGCGAGCAGTACTTC.